The next 20 T cell receptor beta chains were all read from a single sample in a study of CD8 T cells in ankylosing spondylitis. Findings of the study overall: Ankylosing spondylitis blood seemed to carry a telltale TCR beta motif made of several highly homologous variants.

Their antigens are not known. MiXCR, applied by TCRdb to the 5' RACE reads, yields one record per CDR3 protein. The profile shows over 700,000 distinct CDR3 sequences, roughly 19% of them singletons. The sequencing sample was made of blood, either unsorted or a sorted T cell fraction (not recorded which). Source of these receptors: a male donor with ankylosing spondylitis.

This clonotype was detected only once. The chain recombines TRBV18 with TRBJ2-1; D is ambiguous. Trimming shortened V by 3 bases and J by 9 bases, and 9 bases separated the two germline ends. The CDR3 sequence is 12 residues long. Looked up from germline, CDR1 is KGHSH and CDR2 is LQKENI. Here the CDR3 reads CASSPQGPEQFF. The CDR3 DNA reads TGTGCCAGCTCACCCCAAGGGCCTGAGCAGTTCTTC.

DNA of the CDR3: TGTGCCAGCAGTGGCCACGGTGGCTACACCTTC. It encodes CASSGHGGYTF. The genes are TRBV21-1 and TRBJ1-2. TRBV21-1 is tagged as a pseudogene. This CDR3 region has 11 residues.

The chain joins TRBV6-2 or TRBV6-3 to TRBJ2-2; the D is unclear. Germline loops: CDR1 MNHEY, CDR2 SVGEGT. Between the trimmed V and J ends, which lost 2 bases and 1 base, there was a span of 8 bases. This CDR3 has 15 amino acids. CDR3 sequence (DNA): TGTGCCAGCAGTTACAGGCCCCTGAACACCGGGGAGCTGTTTTTT. It specifies CASSYRPLNTGELFF.

This chain joins TRBV15 and TRBJ2-3; 12 nucleotides agree with TRBD2. The CDR3 sequence is 16 residues long. After removal of 1 base from V and 4 bases from J, the junction contained 3 bases not matched to a gene. Germline lookup yields CDR1 LNHNV and CDR2 YYDKDF (reference sequence). In nucleotides, the CDR3 is TGTGCCACCAGCAGAGGGACTAGCGGGGTTTCAGATACGCAGTATTTT. Its translation: CATSRGTSGVSDTQYF.

CDR3 sequence: CSVRDRAATETQYF. The CDR3 region has the DNA TGCAGCGTTAGAGACAGGGCCGCCACGGAGACCCAGTACTTC. The V and J genes are TRBV29-1 and TRBJ2-5; 7 nucleotides match TRBD1. CDR3 size: 14 residues. V shed 5 bases, J shed 5 bases, and the junction held 11 bases outside the gene matches. Germline lookup yields CDR1 SQVTM and CDR2 ANQGSEA.

This clonotype was picked up a small number of times. The chain has TRBV7-2 and TRBJ2-7; unclear D gene. The CDR3 has 14 amino acids. Germline V gene data show CDR1 as SGHTA and CDR2 as FQGNSA. V shed 2 bases and J shed 6 bases, with 14 bases lying between them. This CDR3 is CASSLIPAPREQYF. CDR3 in DNA: TGTGCCAGCAGCTTAATCCCAGCCCCGCGCGAGCAGTACTTC.

The chain is built from TRBV12-3 or TRBV12-4 and TRBJ1-5; 12 nucleotides agree with TRBD1. The CDR3 runs 15 residues. The junction had 7 bases not matched to a gene; V was cut back by 8 bases and J by 5 bases. The CDR3 region is CASARDRGLDQPQHF. The CDR3 DNA is TGTGCCAGCGCCCGGGACAGGGGGCTGGATCAGCCCCAGCATTTT.

The chain has TRBV20-1 and TRBJ2-7, with D unclear. The V gene's germline CDR1 is DFQATT and CDR2 SNEGSKA (reference sequence). CDR3 length: 15 residues. Trimming removed 0 bases at V and 0 bases at J, with 12 bases between. The CDR3 protein is CSARDPSSYSYEQYF. Written as DNA, the CDR3 is TGCAGTGCTAGAGATCCTAGTAGTTACTCCTACGAGCAGTACTTC.

At least ten counts were recorded for this clonotype. The V and J genes are TRBV7-9 and TRBJ2-3; TRBD2 agrees at 8 bases. Trimming removed 5 bases from V and 4 bases from J; junction bases left unmatched: 8. Germline loops: CDR1 SEHNR, CDR2 FQNEAQ (reference sequence). CDR3 length: 15 amino acids. This CDR3 reads CASSPGTRGADTQYF. Here the CDR3 DNA reads TGTGCCAGCAGCCCCGGGACTAGAGGCGCAGATACGCAGTATTTT.

This clonotype was observed many times. V and J are TRBV5-1 and TRBJ1-1, with D perhaps matching TRBD1 (5 bases). V lost 4 bases and J 4 bases, leaving 11 bases between the germline ends. This CDR3 has 13 amino acids. Germline V gene lookup returns CDR1 SGHRS and CDR2 YFSETQ. The DNA of the CDR3 is TGCGCCAGCAGCCCGTCAGGGTCCACTGAAGCTTTCTTT. The encoded protein is CASSPSGSTEAFF.

This chain joins TRBV5-4 and TRBJ2-7; TRBD1 matches at 8 bases. Looked up from germline, CDR1 is SGHNT and CDR2 is YYREEE (reference sequence). The CDR3 loop spans 15 amino acids. V trimming: 3 bases; J trimming: 4 bases; junction bases outside the gene matches: 9. Written as DNA, the CDR3 is TGTGCCAGCAGCTCTACCGACAGGGGAGTGTACGAGCAGTACGTC. Translation gives CASSSTDRGVYEQYV.

V usage is TRBV29-1 and J usage is TRBJ2-3; D is ambiguous. This CDR3 is built from 13 residues. Between the trimmed V and J ends, which lost 2 bases and 4 bases, there was a span of 10 bases. Germline CDR1 SQVTM, CDR2 ANQGSEA. In DNA, the CDR3 is TGCAGCGTTGAACGACTCGGGCCAGATACGCAGTATTTT. It specifies CSVERLGPDTQYF.

J is TRBJ2-3 and V is TRBV15, with D perhaps being TRBD1 or TRBD2 (5 bases each). The CDR3 is 14 amino acids. The germline CDR1 and CDR2 sequences are LNHNV and YYDKDF (reference sequence). Trimming cost V 6 bases and J 2 bases, with 12 bases left between them. The CDR3 sequence is CATSARGLTDTQYF. In DNA form, the CDR3 reads TGTGCCACCAGTGCGAGGGGCCTCACAGATACGCAGTATTTT.

This clonotype was picked up a small number of times. The chain combines TRBV29-1 with TRBJ2-1, with 12 bases that match TRBD2. The ends lost 5 bases at V and 7 bases at J; junction bases unmatched: 6. The CDR3 has 14 amino acids. CDR1 is SQVTM, CDR2 ANQGSEA, per germline. CDR3 residues: CSVPLAGGWNEQFF. For the CDR3, the DNA is TGCAGCGTTCCCCTAGCGGGAGGGTGGAATGAGCAGTTCTTC.

The chain recombines TRBV6-2 or TRBV6-3 with TRBJ2-2; 8 positions agree with TRBD1. The V gene's germline CDR1 is MNHEY and CDR2 SVGEGT. Trimming removed 4 bases from V and 7 bases from J; junction bases left unmatched: 8. The CDR3 has 15 amino acids. CDR3 DNA sequence: TGTGCCAGCAGTTGGACAGGGATCATGAGCGGGGAGCTGTTTTTT. The encoded protein is CASSWTGIMSGELFF.

This clonotype has a handful of counts. The CDR3 protein is CASSQVRIEGSRYEQYF. The CDR3 DNA is TGTGCCAGCAGCCAAGTGAGGATCGAGGGGTCTCGCTACGAGCAGTACTTC. The V gene is TRBV3-1, the J gene TRBJ2-7; D possibly matches TRBD1 or TRBD2 (5 bases each). Germline assignment: CDR1 LGHDT and CDR2 YNNKEL (reference sequence). The CDR3 length is 17 residues. V shed 1 base and J shed 3 bases, with 19 bases lying between them.

There are a few counts of this clonotype. V and J are TRBV5-1 and TRBJ1-6; 7 bases line up with TRBD1. The germline gives CDR1 SGHRS, CDR2 YFSETQ. V trimming: 3 bases; J trimming: 7 bases; junction bases outside the gene matches: 7. The CDR3 has 15 amino acids. The CDR3 nucleotides read TGCGCCAGCAGCTCTGGGACAGTTCAGAATTCACCCCTCCACTTT. The encoded protein is CASSSGTVQNSPLHF.

V gene TRBV5-1 combines with J gene TRBJ2-1; D remains unclear. The CDR3 covers 12 residues. From germline, CDR1 is SGHRS and CDR2 YFSETQ. The germline V and J ends were trimmed by 0 bases and 8 bases, with 6 bases remaining between them. Written as DNA, the CDR3 is TGCGCCAGCAGCTTGGTGAAGCATGAGCAGTTCTTC. Translation: CASSLVKHEQFF.

CDR3 protein: CASSLAGSSGYEQYF. The CDR3 bases are TGTGCCAGCAGCTTAGCAGGGTCCTCGGGGTACGAGCAGTACTTC. V is TRBV7-9 and J is TRBJ2-7, with D possibly TRBD2 on 5 matching bases. V was cut by 0 bases and J by 4 bases, with 13 bases left in between. The germline CDR1 and CDR2 sequences are SEHNR and FQNEAQ (reference sequence). The CDR3 is 15 residues long.

This clonotype was observed a handful of times. This chain uses TRBV5-1 with TRBJ1-1; 7 nucleotides agree with TRBD1. Trimming at V came to 0 bases and at J to 3 bases, leaving 2 bases not matched to a gene. In germline, CDR1 is SGHRS, CDR2 YFSETQ. This CDR3 contains 14 residues. CDR3 protein: CASSLEGAHTEAFF. As DNA, the CDR3 is TGCGCCAGCAGCTTGGAGGGGGCTCACACTGAAGCTTTCTTT.